This entry is about one T cell receptor (beta chain). Its antigen remains unknown. These data come from a study of cytomegalovirus exposure and HLA in healthy donors. Germline CDR1 and CDR2: SGHRS and YFSETQ. This CDR3 is built from 16 residues. J lost 2 bases, V lost 4 bases, and 8 bases had no gene match. The protocol was immunoSEQ multiplex PCR, while the TCRdb copy is restricted to in-frame clones and leaves out a portion. This table holds about 130,000 clones, around nine tenths found once. Points from the study as a whole: Reportedly, diagnosis of cytomegalovirus status by the classifier showed high specificity and sensitivity. Researchers reported that three CMV-associated chains were confirmed in vitro as CMV antigen-specific.

This clonotype originated in a man aged 30 to 45 in good health and CMV-seronegative. Sequencing input: PBMCs. This sequence joins TRBV5-1 and TRBJ2-2, with 7 nucleotides matching TRBD2. The CDR3 coding sequence is TGCGCCAGCAGCACGACCGGGACTACAAACACCGGGGAGCTGTTTTTT. It translates to CASSTTGTTNTGELFF.